Shown below are 14 T cell receptor beta chains from a single sample sequenced in a study of T cells in Graves' hyperthyroidism and ophthalmopathy. The TCR beta CDR3 regions underwent amplification using RNA transcripts as the source. TCR CDR3 regions were first amplified by RT-PCR with HTBI primers. MiXCR, applied by TCRdb to the multiplex PCR reads, yields one record per CDR3 protein. Among 550,000 to 600,000 distinct CDR3 sequences listed, approximately 15% were seen once. Sequenced material: blood. These receptor sequences come from a woman aged 18-29 years with Graves' ophthalmopathy.

The V gene is TRBV6-1, the J gene TRBJ1-6; TRBD1 aligns across 7 bases. This CDR3 has 14 residues. Germline V gene data show CDR1 as MNHNS and CDR2 as SASEGT. The J segment lost 5 bases and the V segment lost 6 bases, leaving 4 bases of the junction unmatched. The CDR3 loop reads CASRTGLDNSPLHF. The CDR3 DNA reads TGTGCCAGCAGGACAGGGCTAGATAATTCACCCCTCCACTTT.

This clonotype came up a few times. CDR3 region: CASSRQGADYGYTF. The CDR3 nucleotides are TGTGCCAGCAGCAGACAGGGGGCGGACTATGGCTACACCTTC. The gene calls are TRBV5-5 and TRBJ1-2, with 10 positions matching TRBD1. Germline V gives CDR1 SGHKS, CDR2 YYEKEE (reference sequence). Trimming cost V 4 bases and J 3 bases; bases outside gene matches: 3. This CDR3 contains 14 residues. Full variable domain (outside the CDR3, taken from reference TRBV5-5 and TRBJ1-2): DAGVTQSPTHLIKTRGQQVTLRCSPISGHKSVSWYQQVLGQGPQFIFQYYEKEERGRGNFPDRFSARQFPNYSSELNVNALLLGDSALYLCASSRQGADYGYTFGSGTRLTVV.

The J gene is TRBJ2-7, the V gene TRBV9, with 12 nucleotides matching TRBD2. The CDR3 runs 17 residues. With 4 bases clipped from V and 2 bases from J, the junction kept 10 bases outside the gene matches. Germline assignment: CDR1 SGDLS and CDR2 YYNGEE. CDR3 sequence: CASSPPRASGRAYEQYF. The CDR3 DNA reads TGTGCCAGCAGCCCCCCCCGGGCTAGCGGGAGGGCCTACGAGCAGTACTTC.

The chain is built from TRBV3-1 and TRBJ2-7, with 9 bases aligning to TRBD2. The ends lost 5 bases at V and 4 bases at J; junction bases unmatched: 9. There are 15 residues in the CDR3. CDR1 and CDR2 (germline): LGHDT, YNNKEL (reference sequence). The CDR3 region has the DNA TGTGCCAGCAGCACTCAACCGGGACTAGCTTACGAGCAGTACTTC. Translated, it gives CASSTQPGLAYEQYF.

This chain joins TRBV5-6 and TRBJ2-1, with TRBD2 matching 8 bases. Germline CDR1 reads SGHDT; CDR2 reads YYEEEE. After removal of 2 bases from V and 4 bases from J, the junction contained 5 bases not matched to a gene. CDR3 length: 15 amino acids. The CDR3: CASSFELAAYNEQFF. The CDR3 nucleotides read TGTGCCAGCAGCTTTGAACTAGCGGCGTACAATGAGCAGTTCTTC.

This clonotype appeared a single time. The CDR3 spells CASSDPGHLNEQFF. In nucleotides, the CDR3 is TGCGCCAGCAGTGATCCGGGACACCTCAATGAGCAGTTCTTC. The chain carries TRBV4-1 and TRBJ2-1, with D possibly TRBD1 on 6 matching bases. This CDR3 spans 14 amino acids. V was pared by 6 bases and J by 6 bases, with 15 bases between. Germline lookup yields CDR1 MGHRA and CDR2 YSYEKL.

This clonotype came up a few times. The chain uses TRBV11-1 and TRBJ1-6; a weak D match, TRBD1 (5 bases). Germline V gives CDR1 SGHAT, CDR2 FQDESV (reference sequence). Trimming took 5 bases from V and 6 from J, leaving 11 bases between them. This CDR3 is 14 amino acids long. The CDR3, as DNA: TGTGCCAGCAGCCGACAGCCCCTTAATTCACCCCTCCACTTT. Translated: CASSRQPLNSPLHF.

This clonotype turned up a few times. This chain links TRBV3-1 with TRBJ2-1, with 8 bases matching TRBD1. This CDR3 is 19 amino acids long. Per the germline V gene, CDR1 is LGHDT and CDR2 is YNNKEL (reference sequence). V trimming: 0 bases; J trimming: 8 bases; junction bases outside the gene matches: 18. The CDR3 bases are TGTGCCAGCAGCCAAGACCCGGCCCAACAGGGGGGACTTGGCGATGAGCAGTTCTTC. Translated: CASSQDPAQQGGLGDEQFF.

The chain joins TRBV20-1 to TRBJ2-1; either TRBD1 or TRBD2 may supply D (5 bases each). Looked up from germline, CDR1 is DFQATT and CDR2 is SNEGSKA (reference sequence). The CDR3 totals 14 residues. As DNA, the CDR3 is TGCAGCTCCCCAGGGACCGGCTCCTACAATGAGCAGTTCTTC. This translates into CSSPGTGSYNEQFF.

The sample holds many counts of this clonotype. The genes are TRBV2 and TRBJ1-1; 7 positions match TRBD1. Trimming at V came to 7 bases and at J to 4 bases, leaving 6 bases not matched to a gene. CDR3 length: 13 amino acids. Germline V gives CDR1 SNHLY, CDR2 FYNNEI. The CDR3 sequence: CASTTGDSTEAFF. In DNA, the CDR3 is TGTGCCAGCACTACAGGGGATAGCACTGAAGCTTTCTTT.

The rearrangement joins TRBV12-5 to TRBJ2-3; 7 bases align to TRBD1. CDR1 and CDR2 from the germline V gene are LGHNT and FRNRAP. V lost 5 bases, J lost 2 bases, and 7 bases stayed unmatched. The CDR3 consists of 15 residues. CDR3 sequence (DNA): TGTGCTAGTGGTCCCGGGGACAGCCCCACAGATACGCAGTATTTT. Translated, it gives CASGPGDSPTDTQYF. The full variable domain, its missing parts supplied by reference TRBV12-5 and TRBJ2-3, is DARVTQTPRHKVTEMGQEVTMRCQPILGHNTVFWYRQTMMQGLELLAYFRNRAPLDDSGMPKDRFSAEMPDATLATLKIQPSEPRDSAVYFCASGPGDSPTDTQYFGPGTRLTVL.

The chain recombines TRBV11-2 with TRBJ2-1, with TRBD2 matching 9 bases. CDR1 and CDR2 (germline): SGHAT, FQNNGV. The CDR3 is made up of 14 amino acids. With V trimmed by 7 bases and J by 5 bases, 6 bases remained unmatched. The CDR3 DNA follows: TGTGCCAGCACTGCTAGCGGGGTGAACAATGAGCAGTTCTTC. As protein: CASTASGVNNEQFF.

This clonotype was detected ten times or more. CDR3 bases: TGTGCCAGCAGCTTTAAATCGGGAGGGGGTGAGCAGTTCTTC. Protein: CASSFKSGGGEQFF. This chain links TRBV5-5 with TRBJ2-1; the match to TRBD2 covers 8 bases. The CDR3 runs to 14 residues. Germline trimming cut 2 bases from V and 9 bases from J; bases unmatched to any gene: 7. Germline V gene data show CDR1 as SGHKS and CDR2 as YYEKEE (reference sequence).

This clonotype was counted at least ten times. V gene TRBV3-1 combines with J gene TRBJ2-1; possibly TRBD2 for D (6 bases). The V gene's germline CDR1 is LGHDT and CDR2 YNNKEL (reference sequence). The CDR3 contains 13 residues. V was clipped by 2 bases and J by 7 bases, with 9 bases between them. The CDR3 region has the DNA TGTGCCAGCAGCCAATATAGCGGAAATGAGCAGTTCTTC. Amino acids: CASSQYSGNEQFF.